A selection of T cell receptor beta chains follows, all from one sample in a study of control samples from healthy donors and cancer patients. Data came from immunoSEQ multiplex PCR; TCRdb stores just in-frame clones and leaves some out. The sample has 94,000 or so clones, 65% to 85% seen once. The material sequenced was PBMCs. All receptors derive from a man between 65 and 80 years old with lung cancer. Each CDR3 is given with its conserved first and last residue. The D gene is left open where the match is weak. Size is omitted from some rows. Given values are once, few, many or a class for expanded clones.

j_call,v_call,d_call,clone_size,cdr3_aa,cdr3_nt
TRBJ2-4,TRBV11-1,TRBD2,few,CASSLGAGRGKNIQYF,TGTGCCAGCAGCTTGGGAGCGGGGAGGGGCAAAAACATTCAGTACTTC
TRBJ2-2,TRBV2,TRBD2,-,CASSWTSGGVHGELFF,TGTGCCAGCAGCTGGACTAGCGGGGGGGTACACGGGGAGCTGTTTTTT
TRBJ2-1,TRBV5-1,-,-,CASSAVQGGPYNEQFF,TGCGCCAGCAGCGCGGTACAGGGTGGACCCTACAATGAGCAGTTCTTC
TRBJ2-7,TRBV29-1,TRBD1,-,CSVAAFLNRGLTYEQYF,TGCAGCGTTGCAGCCTTCCTCAACAGGGGCTTGACCTACGAGCAGTACTTC
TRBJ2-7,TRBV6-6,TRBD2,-,CASSTPSSGGANEQYF,TGTGCCAGCAGTACCCCTTCTAGCGGGGGGGCCAACGAGCAGTACTTC
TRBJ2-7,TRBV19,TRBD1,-,CASSPTDRVIGEQYF,TGTGCCAGTAGTCCCACGGACAGGGTGATTGGGGAGCAGTACTTC
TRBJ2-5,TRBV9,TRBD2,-,CASSVVSGGARETQYF,TGTGCCAGCAGCGTTGTTAGCGGGGGGGCACGAGAGACCCAGTACTTC
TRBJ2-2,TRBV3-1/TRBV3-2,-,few,CASSQALQLAITGELFF,TGTGCCAGCAGCCAAGCCTTGCAGCTAGCAATCACCGGGGAGCTGTTTTTT
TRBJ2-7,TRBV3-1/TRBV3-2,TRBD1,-,CASSRGTGDGEQYF,TGTGCCAGCAGCCGTGGGACAGGGGATGGCGAGCAGTACTTC
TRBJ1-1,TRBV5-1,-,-,CASSPTELNTEAFF,TGCGCCAGCAGCCCTACAGAACTAAACACTGAAGCTTTCTTT
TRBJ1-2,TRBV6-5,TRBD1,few,CASSLQGADGYTF,TGTGCCAGCAGTCTACAGGGGGCTGACGGCTACACCTTC
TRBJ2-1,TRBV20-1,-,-,CSASMVNEQFF,TGCAGTGCTAGTATGGTAAATGAGCAGTTCTTC
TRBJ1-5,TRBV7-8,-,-,CASSFGGGSNQPQHF,TGTGCCAGCAGCTTCGGAGGGGGGAGCAATCAGCCCCAGCATTTT
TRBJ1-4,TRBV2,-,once,CASRGWTEMNEKLFF,TGTGCCAGCAGGGGGTGGACGGAAATGAATGAAAAACTGTTTTTT
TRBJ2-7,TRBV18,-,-,CASSPRREAYEQYF,TGTGCCAGCTCACCCCGGCGAGAGGCCTACGAGCAGTACTTC
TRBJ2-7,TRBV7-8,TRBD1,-,CASSPLGGQGRDEQYF,TGTGCCAGCAGCCCATTAGGGGGACAGGGACGCGACGAGCAGTACTTC
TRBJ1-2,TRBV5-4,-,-,CASSPAGSYGYTF,TGTGCCAGCAGTCCCGCAGGGTCCTATGGCTACACCTTC
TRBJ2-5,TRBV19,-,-,CASAQGRRETQYF,TGTGCCAGCGCCCAGGGGAGGCGAGAGACCCAGTACTTC
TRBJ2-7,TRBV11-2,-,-,CASSSQGPYEQYF,TGTGCCAGCAGCTCCCAGGGGCCGTACGAGCAGTACTTC
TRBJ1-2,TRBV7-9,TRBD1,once,CASSHLQGAHGYTF,TGTGCCAGCAGTCATTTACAGGGGGCGCATGGCTACACCTTC
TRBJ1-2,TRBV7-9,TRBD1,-,CASSLTGGISGGYTF,TGTGCCAGCAGCTTGACAGGGGGCATTTCGGGAGGCTACACCTTC
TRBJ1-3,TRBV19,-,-,CASSTGSSGNTIYF,TGTGCCAGTAGTACAGGCTCCTCTGGAAACACCATATATTTT
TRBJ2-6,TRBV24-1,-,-,CATSVVGTSGANVLTF,TGTGCCACCAGTGTGGTGGGAACCTCTGGGGCCAACGTCCTGACTTTC
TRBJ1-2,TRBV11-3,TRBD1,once,CASSYHRGKGGYTF,TGTGCCAGCAGCTACCACAGGGGTAAGGGTGGCTACACCTTC
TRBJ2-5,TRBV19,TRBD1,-,CASKGAALQETQYF,TGTGCCAGTAAGGGGGCGGCCCTCCAAGAGACCCAGTACTTC
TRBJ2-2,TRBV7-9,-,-,CASSPGLTTGELFF,TGTGCCAGCAGCCCCGGGCTCACCACCGGGGAGCTGTTTTTT
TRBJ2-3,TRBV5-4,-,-,CASSLAADTQYF,TGTGCCAGCAGCTTGGCAGCGGATACGCAGTATTTT
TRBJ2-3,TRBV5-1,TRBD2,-,CASSLAGTSGYDTQYF,TGCGCCAGCAGCTTGGCTGGGACTAGCGGGTATGATACGCAGTATTTT
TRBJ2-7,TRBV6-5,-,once,CATTRAPGTPYEQYF,TGTGCCACCACCCGGGCACCAGGGACACCCTACGAGCAGTACTTC
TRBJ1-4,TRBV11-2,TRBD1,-,CASSPSRGGPNEKLFF,TGTGCCAGCAGCCCCAGTCGAGGGGGCCCAAATGAAAAACTGTTTTTT
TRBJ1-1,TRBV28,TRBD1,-,CASSSRTGGLYTEAFF,TGTGCCAGCAGTTCTCGGACAGGGGGATTGTACACTGAAGCTTTCTTT
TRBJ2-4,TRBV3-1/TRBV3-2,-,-,CASSQARDGVGKNIQYF,TGTGCCAGCAGCCAAGCTCGGGACGGGGTAGGCAAAAACATTCAGTACTTC
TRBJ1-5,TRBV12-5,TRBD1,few,CASGLVLGQGAQLNNQPQHF,TGTGCTAGTGGTTTGGTATTAGGGCAGGGGGCTCAGTTAAACAATCAGCCCCAGCATTTT
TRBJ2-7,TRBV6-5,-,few,CASSFSYEQYF,TGTGCCAGCAGTTTCTCCTACGAGCAGTACTTC